This T cell receptor (beta chain) derives from a study of cytomegalovirus exposure and HLA in healthy donors. The study, taken as a whole, reports: A link between a missense DCLRE1C variant and TCR beta V- and J-gene trimming emerged from a later analysis.

Amplification used 60 Vbeta primers and 13 Jbeta primers. The protocol was immunoSEQ multiplex PCR, while the TCRdb copy is restricted to in-frame clones and leaves out a portion. The sample yields fewer than 130,000 clones, around 88% seen once. For this clone: Its antigen is undetermined.

J was trimmed by 3 bases and V by 1 base; bases with no gene match: 11. This CDR3 spans 17 amino acids. Germline V lookup: CDR1 SGHRS, CDR2 YFSETQ. This chain uses TRBV5-1 with TRBJ2-7; 9 bases align to TRBD2. This clonotype originated in a man aged 40-50 years in good health and CMV-seronegative. The sequenced sample was PBMCs. CDR3 protein: CASSLFQRGAISYEQYF. The DNA for the CDR3 is TGCGCCAGCAGCTTGTTCCAGCGGGGGGCCATTAGCTACGAGCAGTACTTC.